The 16 T cell receptor beta chains given below trace back to one sample, sequenced in a study of human T cells and chemical hapten exposure. This sample's time point: patch test 1, 2 weeks after DPC sensitization. The treatment: therapeutic diphenylcyclopropenone sensitization with weekly scalp DPC. From the RACE reads, TCRdb called clonotypes with MiXCR, one entry per CDR3 protein. The data contain 300,000 to 400,000 distinct CDR3 sequences, approximately 6.3% of them singletons. Source: whole blood, taken in connection with sensitization to the hapten diphenylcyclopropenone (DPC). Receptors were obtained from a woman younger than 35 with alopecia areata. Some clones in this sample may be carry-over from other donors' samples.

The gene calls are TRBV7-2 and TRBJ2-7, with unresolved D. The length of the CDR3 is 11 residues. Germline V gene sequence: CDR1 SGHTA, CDR2 FQGNSA. Trimming removed 3 bases from V and 5 bases from J, with 5 bases in between. The CDR3 protein is CASSFRHEQYF. In nucleotides, the CDR3 is TGTGCCAGCAGCTTTCGCCACGAGCAGTACTTC.

This clonotype was seen more than once but under ten times. This chain joins TRBV5-4 and TRBJ1-1; 8 bases agree with TRBD1. V dropped 3 bases and J dropped 7; count of bases not matched to a gene: 5. CDR3 length: 13 residues. CDR1 SGHNT and CDR2 YYREEE come from the germline V gene (reference sequence). CDR3 sequence: CASSWGQELEAFF. Written as DNA, the CDR3 is TGTGCCAGCAGCTGGGGACAGGAGCTTGAAGCTTTCTTT.

This clonotype was counted between two and nine times. In DNA, the CDR3 is TGTGCCAGCAGCTTAGTATATGCCGCCATGGGGTATGGCTACACCTTC. Protein product: CASSLVYAAMGYGYTF. J is TRBJ1-2 and V is TRBV7-8; the D is unclear. There are 16 residues in the CDR3. CDR1 SGHVS and CDR2 FQNEAQ come from the germline V gene. The ends were cut back, 1 base at V and 5 bases at J, with 17 bases in the middle.

This clonotype has just a few counts. The chain couples TRBV6-5 to TRBJ2-7; possible D gene TRBD2, 5 bases. This CDR3 region has 11 residues. The V end was cut by 6 bases, the J end by 10 bases, with 13 bases between. CDR1 MNHEY and CDR2 SVGAGI come from the germline V gene. The CDR3, as DNA: TGTGCCAGCAGCCACGGCGGGCCTCAGTACTTC. Its translation is CASSHGGPQYF.

CDR3 bases: TGTGCCAGCAGCTTGGATACCGGGAGATCCGACGAGCAGTACTTC. It codes for CASSLDTGRSDEQYF. V usage is TRBV5-6 and J usage is TRBJ2-7; D is perhaps TRBD2 (6 bases). The germline gives CDR1 SGHDT, CDR2 YYEEEE. This CDR3 is 15 amino acids long. The ends were cut back, 0 bases at V and 5 bases at J, with 15 bases in the middle.

In its sample, this clonotype was seen a few times. The chain employs TRBV12-3 or TRBV12-4 and TRBJ2-7, with 10 nucleotides matching TRBD1. The ends lost 2 bases at V and 3 bases at J; junction bases unmatched: 4. The CDR3 totals 15 residues. The CDR3 here is CASSLRDRGLYEQYF. In nucleotides, the CDR3 is TGTGCCAGCAGTTTACGGGACAGGGGCCTCTACGAGCAGTACTTC.

The table lists this clonotype with a few counts. V and J are TRBV12-3 or TRBV12-4 and TRBJ2-7; D uncertain. The CDR3 totals 12 residues. The V and J ends lost 3 bases and 6 bases respectively, with 9 bases between them. CDR3 bases: TGTGCCAGCAGTTTTCCGGGTGCCGAGCAGTACTTC. This encodes CASSFPGAEQYF.

This clonotype was observed at least ten times. V gene TRBV5-1 combines with J gene TRBJ1-2, with D perhaps matching TRBD1 (6 bases). The CDR3 sequence is 14 residues long. The germline V and J ends were trimmed by 4 bases and 4 bases, with 14 bases remaining between them. CDR1 and CDR2 from the germline V gene are SGHRS and YFSETQ. The CDR3 reads CASSINRDLYGYTF. The CDR3 coding sequence is TGCGCCAGCAGCATAAACAGGGATCTCTATGGCTACACCTTC.

The chain links TRBV28 to TRBJ2-7; TRBD1 aligns across 8 bases. The CDR3 consists of 14 residues. Germline V lookup: CDR1 MDHEN, CDR2 SYDVKM. Trimming took 3 bases from V and 5 from J; bases not matched to a gene: 6. The CDR3 spells CASSFRQGIDEQYF. The CDR3 nucleotides read TGTGCCAGCAGTTTTAGACAGGGGATCGACGAGCAGTACTTC.

This clonotype came up many times. CDR3 sequence (DNA): TGTGCCAGCAGCCCCCGTTCGGGGCCCCAGCATTTT. Its translation: CASSPRSGPQHF. The chain employs TRBV7-2 and TRBJ1-5; no clear D gene. The CDR3 loop spans 12 amino acids. The V gene's germline CDR1 is SGHTA and CDR2 FQGNSA. V lost 5 bases and J 9 bases, leaving 11 bases between the germline ends.

This clonotype was recorded at least ten times. The chain links TRBV7-9 to TRBJ2-7; 11 positions agree with TRBD1. V lost 5 bases and J lost 4; bases outside the gene matches: 4. This CDR3 is built from 14 residues. Germline V CDR1 and CDR2: SEHNR, FQNEAQ (reference sequence). In DNA, the CDR3 is TGTGCCAGCAGCAGCCGGGACAGGGGGTACGAGCAGTACTTC. Translation gives CASSSRDRGYEQYF.

V and J are TRBV12-3 or TRBV12-4 and TRBJ2-4; 7 nucleotides align to TRBD1. V gave up 6 bases and J gave up 9 bases; unmatched junction bases: 8. The CDR3 loop spans 13 amino acids. CDR3 nucleotide sequence: TGTGCCAGCAGCCAAGGGGGCAGGGGCATTCAGTACTTC. Encoded protein: CASSQGGRGIQYF.

This clonotype was recorded at least ten times. The chain has TRBV6-2 or TRBV6-3 and TRBJ1-1; no clear D gene. V was cut by 6 bases and J by 0 bases, with 14 bases left in between. Germline assignment: CDR1 MNHEY and CDR2 SVGEGT. CDR3 size: 15 residues. DNA for the CDR3: TGTGCCAGCAGCCGTCCGTGGCAGTTGAACACTGAAGCTTTCTTT. Translated, it gives CASSRPWQLNTEAFF.

The sample holds a few counts of this clonotype. The chain links TRBV7-2 to TRBJ2-3, with 11 bases identical to TRBD2. Trimming removed 4 bases from V and 7 bases from J; junction bases left unmatched: 13. The germline gives CDR1 SGHTA, CDR2 FQGNSA. The CDR3 has 17 residues. The CDR3 reads CASSYTGTSGPGNTQYF. DNA for the CDR3: TGTGCCAGCAGCTATACCGGGACTAGCGGCCCGGGGAATACGCAGTATTTT.

This clonotype was detected a few times. The chain links TRBV6-2 or TRBV6-3 to TRBJ2-7; weak D call: TRBD2 (5 bases). From germline, CDR1 is MNHEY and CDR2 SVGEGT. V lost 6 bases, J lost 6 bases, and 24 bases lay in between. The CDR3 runs to 16 residues. The CDR3 DNA is TGTGCCAGCAGACCCCTTGGAGGAACGAGATTGGGCGAGCAGTACTTC. Translating it yields CASRPLGGTRLGEQYF.

This clonotype occurred many times. The chain joins TRBV6-5 to TRBJ2-7; 9 bases align to TRBD1. Trimming took 6 bases from V and 1 from J; bases not matched to a gene: 7. The CDR3 extends over 15 amino acids. Germline V gene lookup returns CDR1 MNHEY and CDR2 SVGAGI. CDR3 coding DNA: TGTGCCAGCAGGGGACAGGGTGCGGGGTCCTACGAGCAGTACTTC. As protein: CASRGQGAGSYEQYF.